Below, 5 T cell receptor beta chains from the same sample are listed, as sequenced in a study of PD-1 blockade in classical Hodgkin lymphoma. Libraries were prepared by immunoSEQ multiplex PCR; TCRdb keeps only in-frame clonotypes and omits some of them. The repertoire holds roughly 18,000 clones, with approximately 81% as singletons. Time point meaning: cycle 4 day 1 (C4D1), after more than five weeks of nivolumab. Relapse after autologous stem cell transplantation occurred in every patient, and brentuximab vedotin exposure varied. Isolation of CD4+ T cells from thawed PBMCs was performed by magnetic negative selection. The sample was CD4+ T cells from blood, taken before the fourth cycle of nivolumab. All receptors derive from a human donor with classical Hodgkin lymphoma.

This clone was recorded only once. V usage is TRBV7-2 and J usage is TRBJ2-1; D perhaps matches TRBD2 (5 bases). CDR1 is SGHTA and CDR2 is FQGNSA in the germline V gene. Trimming removed 2 bases at V and 0 bases at J, with 8 bases between. This CDR3 has 15 amino acids. This CDR3 is CASSLKRSSYNEQFF. The CDR3 nucleotides are TGTGCCAGCAGCTTAAAGCGGAGCTCCTACAATGAGCAGTTCTTC.

The chain carries TRBV6-5 and TRBJ2-5; maybe TRBD2 (5 bases). The V gene's germline CDR1 is MNHEY and CDR2 SVGAGI. This CDR3 is 15 amino acids long. V was trimmed by 5 bases and J by 4 bases, leaving 17 bases between them. The CDR3 sequence: CASSRRHSVLETQYF. In nucleotides, the CDR3 is TGTGCCAGCAGTCGGCGACATAGCGTGTTAGAGACCCAGTACTTC.

The chain links TRBV19 to TRBJ1-1; TRBD1 might be the D (6 bases). Germline V gene data show CDR1 as LNHDA and CDR2 as SQIVND (reference sequence). The germline V and J ends were trimmed by 5 bases and 6 bases, with 16 bases remaining between them. The CDR3 covers 14 residues. The CDR3 DNA follows: TGTGCCAGTAGTCTCACAGGGAGTAGGGCTGAAGCTTTCTTT. Its translation is CASSLTGSRAEAFF.

The chain links TRBV5-1 to TRBJ2-2; no definite D call. CDR1 and CDR2 (germline): SGHRS, YFSETQ. This CDR3 has 13 residues. The V and J ends lost 6 bases and 0 bases respectively, with 6 bases between them. The CDR3, as DNA: TGCGCCAGCACTCTAGCGAACACCGGGGAGCTGTTTTTT. Its translation: CASTLANTGELFF.

This chain connects TRBV5-6 to TRBJ1-2; no definite D call. This CDR3 spans 11 amino acids. CDR1 is SGHDT, CDR2 YYEEEE, per germline. V was pared by 0 bases and J by 3 bases, with 0 bases between. The CDR3 DNA sequence: TGTGCCAGCAGCTTGGACTATGGCTACACCTTC. As protein: CASSLDYGYTF.